This TCR beta chain was identified in a study of T cell changes during pregnancy in multiple sclerosis. Here immunoSEQ multiplex PCR was the method, and the copy in TCRdb shows in-frame clones only, minus some. Of more than 90,000 clones in the sample, more than 85% are singletons; the top ten hold less than 2%. The CDR3 runs 14 residues. Germline V lookup: CDR1 LNHDA, CDR2 SQIVND (reference sequence). With V trimmed by 5 bases and J by 4 bases, 6 bases remained unmatched. The sequence was collected from a female donor with multiple sclerosis, enrolled in a pregnancy study. Source: peripheral blood, taken in the first trimester of pregnancy. The chain uses TRBV19 and TRBJ1-1; 8 positions match TRBD1. The CDR3 coding sequence is TGTGCCAGTAGTGCCGGACAGGGCCGCACTGAAGCTTTCTTT. The encoded protein is CASSAGQGRTEAFF. The full variable domain, in which reference TRBV19 and TRBJ1-1 provide the parts outside the CDR3, is DGGITQSPKYLFRKEGQNVTLSCEQNLNHDAMYWYRQDPGQGLRLIYYSQIVNDFQKGDIAEGYSVSREKKESFPLTVTSAQKNPTAFYLCASSAGQGRTEAFFGQGTRLTVV.